In its sample, the clone carrying this T cell receptor beta chain was seen once. This specimen comes from a study of blood T cell repertoires in COVID-19. Study details: The United States, Italy and Spain provided the acute and convalescent COVID-19 samples.

V was clipped by 1 base and J by 8 bases; unmatched bases: 7. CDR3 length equals 15 residues. The germline gives CDR1 LNHDA, CDR2 SQIVND (reference sequence). Per the authors' pipeline: It was from reference gene primer amplification that nucleated cell counts were estimated. Sequencing used immunoSEQ multiplex PCR; TCRdb keeps in-frame clones, though not all of them. The V and J calls and clone size come from that table; D and trimming were worked out from the DNA. Of around 100,000 clones in the sample, around 90% were seen once. This receptor was taken from a woman of 80 years or more with acute or convalescent COVID-19. The genes are TRBV19 and TRBJ2-3; TRBD2 matches 9 bases. Specimen: peripheral blood. The CDR3: CASSIGGRALGTQYF. DNA of the CDR3: TGTGCCAGTAGTATAGGCGGGAGGGCCCTCGGTACGCAGTATTTT.